This entry lists 17 T cell receptor beta chains sequenced from one sample in a study of untreated major depressive disorder (dated by TCRdb to between 2017 and 2018). Overall results and qualifications from the work: Sequencing confirmed higher TRBV05-01 (Vbeta 5.1) usage among CD4+ T cells of depressed patients than controls, with p = 0.040 in a one-tailed test.

What these receptors recognize is not known. Library prep was done by the immunoSEQ multiplex PCR assay. Held by TCRdb, this immuneACCESS table contains in-frame sequences only and omits some clones. Under half of the omission traces to an unresolved V gene where checked; the cause of the rest is unknown. The sample table contains under 25,000 clones; only one count was recorded for more than 90% of them. 0.6% of the sample is taken by the ten largest. Specimen: CD4+ T cells from PBMCs. These receptor sequences come from a woman in her 40s with major depressive disorder.

V usage is TRBV30 and J usage is TRBJ2-7; TRBD1 agrees at 7 bases. Germline CDR1 reads GTSNPN; CDR2 reads SVGIG (reference sequence). V lost 3 bases to trimming and J lost 2 bases; unmatched junction nucleotides: 4. This CDR3 comprises 13 residues. CDR3 in DNA: TGTGCCTGGAGCAGGGGACAGACCTACGAGCAGTACTTC. Protein sequence: CAWSRGQTYEQYF.

The DNA of the CDR3 is TGTGCCAGCTCCCCGGACCAAACCTACGAGCAGTACGTC. Residues: CASSPDQTYEQYV. The chain combines TRBV18 with TRBJ2-7, with unresolved D. Looked up from germline, CDR1 is KGHSH and CDR2 is LQKENI. The CDR3 has 13 residues. Trimming took off 6 bases at V and 2 bases at J, with 11 bases between the two ends.

V gene TRBV6-5 combines with J gene TRBJ1-1; no reliable D call. CDR3 size: 13 residues. The germline V and J ends were trimmed by 7 bases and 5 bases, with 14 bases remaining between them. Germline CDR1 MNHEY, CDR2 SVGAGI. The CDR3 DNA reads as TGTGCCAGCACTAACCCAACGAGGACTGAAGCTTTCTTT. It is translated as CASTNPTRTEAFF.

The chain is built from TRBV11-3 and TRBJ2-1, with 9 bases fitting TRBD2. CDR3 size: 16 residues. The V gene end was trimmed by 5 bases and the J gene end by 1 base; junction bases not matched to a gene: 6. Germline loops: CDR1 SGHNT, CDR2 YENEEA. CDR3 DNA sequence: TGTGCCAGCAGCCTTGGTAGCGGGAGTTCCTACAATGAGCAGTTCTTC. Translated: CASSLGSGSSYNEQFF.

The chain joins TRBV18 to TRBJ2-5, with 7 bases identical to TRBD1. Per germline, CDR1 KGHSH and CDR2 LQKENI. V shed 4 bases, J shed 4 bases, and the junction held 6 bases outside the gene matches. This CDR3 comprises 14 residues. The CDR3 loop reads CASSQNRQGETQYF. The CDR3 coding sequence is TGTGCCAGCTCACAGAACCGACAGGGAGAGACCCAGTACTTC.

The chain carries TRBV11-2 and TRBJ2-7; D remains unclear. V was trimmed by 5 bases and J by 3 bases, leaving 17 bases between them. Germline loops: CDR1 SGHAT, CDR2 FQNNGV. The length of the CDR3 is 15 residues. CDR3 nucleotide sequence: TGTGCCAGCAGCCTTTCCCGGGTTCGGAACTACGAGCAGTACTTC. It translates to CASSLSRVRNYEQYF.

CDR3 coding DNA: TGTGCCAGCAGTTATAGGCAGGGGTACAATGAGCAGTTCTTC. It codes for CASSYRQGYNEQFF. The rearrangement joins TRBV6-5 to TRBJ2-1; a weak D match, TRBD1 (6 bases). V was shortened by 3 bases and J by 4 bases, with 10 bases between the two germline ends. The CDR3 length is 14 residues. Germline assignment: CDR1 MNHEY and CDR2 SVGAGI.

The gene calls are TRBV5-1 and TRBJ1-1, with 9 bases identical to TRBD1. J gave up 4 bases and V 1 base, and 8 bases lay outside the gene matches. CDR1 and CDR2 (germline): SGHRS, YFSETQ. CDR3 length equals 16 residues. The CDR3 is CASSLTPGTGITEAFF. The CDR3 region has the DNA TGCGCCAGCAGCTTGACCCCCGGGACAGGGATCACTGAAGCTTTCTTT. Full variable domain (rest looked up from reference TRBV5-1 and TRBJ1-1): KAGVTQTPRYLIKTRGQQVTLSCSPISGHRSVSWYQQTPGQGLQFLFEYFSETQRNKGNFPGRFSGRQFSNSRSEMNVSTLELGDSALYLCASSLTPGTGITEAFFGQGTRLTVV.

The chain couples TRBV5-1 to TRBJ1-1, with a weak D call TRBD1 (5 bases). This CDR3 contains 15 residues. Germline CDR1 and CDR2: SGHRS and YFSETQ. The V gene lost 0 bases and the J gene lost 3 bases, with 12 bases spanning the gap. The CDR3 sequence is CASSLARVGDTEAFF. The CDR3 DNA reads TGCGCCAGCAGCTTGGCAAGGGTAGGGGACACTGAAGCTTTCTTT.

The V and J genes are TRBV10-3 and TRBJ1-2, with 8 bases aligning to TRBD1. V was clipped by 2 bases and J by 2 bases; unmatched bases: 31. Germline-derived CDR1 and CDR2 are ENHRY and SYGVKD. The CDR3 length is 24 residues. This CDR3 is CAISEPTDRGRNGENKGLNYGYTF. The CDR3 bases are TGTGCCATCAGTGAGCCTACAGACAGGGGTCGCAATGGGGAGAACAAAGGATTGAACTATGGCTACACCTTC.

The chain carries TRBV12-5 and TRBJ1-5; no reliable D call. V was clipped by 1 base and J by 0 bases, with 16 bases between them. The CDR3 contains 18 residues. Germline loops: CDR1 LGHNT, CDR2 FRNRAP. CDR3 protein: CASGLGSGLGYSNQPQHF. CDR3 bases: TGTGCTAGTGGTTTGGGGTCCGGTTTAGGATATAGCAATCAGCCCCAGCATTTT.

This clone showed up just once. This chain uses TRBV5-1 with TRBJ2-3; D gene unclear. The CDR3 totals 14 residues. Germline V gene sequence: CDR1 SGHRS, CDR2 YFSETQ. V was pared by 4 bases and J by 1 base, with 10 bases between. The CDR3 DNA sequence: TGCGCCAGCAGCCTCACGACCCGCACAGATACGCAGTATTTT. Residues: CASSLTTRTDTQYF. Supplemented by reference TRBV5-1 and TRBJ2-3, the full variable domain reads KAGVTQTPRYLIKTRGQQVTLSCSPISGHRSVSWYQQTPGQGLQFLFEYFSETQRNKGNFPGRFSGRQFSNSRSEMNVSTLELGDSALYLCASSLTTRTDTQYFGPGTRLTVL.

The gene calls are TRBV7-8 and TRBJ2-7, with D hard to call. Trimming took 3 bases from V and 1 from J, leaving 7 bases between them. In germline, CDR1 is SGHVS, CDR2 FQNEAQ. The CDR3 length is 13 residues. The chain's CDR3 is CASSLAQSYEQYF. The CDR3 nucleotides are TGTGCCAGCAGCTTGGCTCAATCCTACGAGCAGTACTTC. The full variable domain, in which reference TRBV7-8 and TRBJ2-7 provide the parts outside the CDR3, is GAGVSQSPRYKVAKRGQDVALRCDPISGHVSLFWYQQALGQGPEFLTYFQNEAQLDKSGLPSDRFFAERPEGSVSTLKIQRTQQEDSAVYLCASSLAQSYEQYFGPGTRLTVT.

In its sample, this clone was seen once. The chain is built from TRBV7-2 and TRBJ1-6; 8 bases agree with TRBD1. J was trimmed by 4 bases and V by 1 base; bases with no gene match: 6. CDR3 length: 17 residues. CDR1 and CDR2 from the germline V gene are SGHTA and FQGNSA. Here the CDR3 reads CASSLVGTGSYNSPLHF. As DNA, the CDR3 is TGTGCCAGCAGCTTAGTCGGGACAGGCTCTTATAATTCACCCCTCCACTTT.

V is TRBV7-9 and J is TRBJ1-2; the D is unclear. This CDR3 region has 13 residues. Looked up from germline, CDR1 is SEHNR and CDR2 is FQNEAQ (reference sequence). Trimming stripped 3 bases from V and 4 bases from J, with 9 bases between. The CDR3 coding sequence is TGTGCCAGCAGCTTGGGCAGCTTCTATGGCTACACCTTC. Protein: CASSLGSFYGYTF.

V is TRBV6-6 and J is TRBJ1-4, with 8 positions matching TRBD1. V shed 0 bases and J 6 bases; nucleotides not matched to a gene: 6. The CDR3 has 16 residues. The germline V gene has CDR1 MNHNY and CDR2 SVGAGI (reference sequence). The CDR3 reads CASSYSTGGKHEKLFF. As DNA, the CDR3 is TGTGCCAGCAGTTACTCTACAGGGGGGAAACATGAAAAACTGTTTTTT.

This clone was seen only a few times. V and J are TRBV6-1 and TRBJ1-6; D uncertain. This CDR3 comprises 15 residues. The germline V gene has CDR1 MNHNS and CDR2 SASEGT. V lost 0 bases and J lost 10, with 13 bases in between. The CDR3 sequence: CASSEAVGGGSPLHF. CDR3 DNA sequence: TGTGCCAGCAGTGAAGCTGTAGGCGGCGGCTCACCCCTCCACTTT.